This T cell receptor beta chain stems from a study of blood T cell repertoires in COVID-19 (dated by TCRdb to between 2020 and 2021). With regard to the full study: Samples from collaborators originated in the United States, Italy and Spain and spanned both the acute and convalescent phases of COVID-19. Where HLA class I and class II types were available, the types were taken from metadata supplied by the sample provider, not from assay-based typing. A de-identified subject ID, COVID-19 status, age in years and sex were almost always included in the sample metadata. Samples were obtained from the ongoing ImmuneRACE study (first 160 participants) and from over 1,000 subjects provided by 6 global collaborators. Deeply sampled blood TCRbeta repertoires from subjects exposed to, actively infected with, or recovered from COVID-19 were included in the dataset. The material from the prospective study consisted of cDNA or gDNA derived from T cells, B-cell-depleted T cells, or PBMCs. The repertoires were released in a freely available public database intended as a resource for research on the immune response to SARS-CoV-2.

General conclusions and limits of the study: The quantity of clinical and demographic metadata differed by source and by participant and was supplied without curation.

Including the terminal cysteine and phenylalanine, the CDR3 comprises 14 residues. This entry keeps only the CDR3 DNA: 42 bases, framed from base 1. Per the germline V gene (reference sequence), LNHDA is the CDR1 and SQIVND is the CDR2. The germline ends are 7 bases apart after V is trimmed by 1 base and J by 1 base. As for this clone: No antigen is known for it. No quality values exist for individual bases; no much larger clone is one base distant.

Each collaborating institution followed its own protocols to collect whole blood in K2EDTA tubes. For TCRbeta analysis, collaborators shipped samples as frozen whole blood, isolated PBMCs, or DNA extracted from either of those sample types. TCRbeta CDR3 regions were amplified from genomic DNA using the immunoSEQ Assay, a bias-controlled multiplex PCR. The study's processing was this. Within the assay, amplification of reference gene primers was used to estimate how many nucleated cells each sample contained. To quantify the absolute abundance of each unique TCRbeta CDR3 rearrangement, sequence reads were collapsed and filtered. For each sample, productive Simpson clonality was calculated as the square root of Simpson's diversity index across productive rearrangements. TCRdb provides this immuneACCESS table in a form limited to in-frame rearrangements. Some clones are lacking; in checked studies, under half of them reflect an unresolved V gene, and why the rest are absent is not known. V, J and clone size were drawn from that table, and D and trimming were deduced from the DNA. The sample records roughly 42,000 clones, 89% of which are singletons. The ten largest clones add up to roughly 6.2% of the sample.

The chain links TRBV19 with TRBJ1-2; the D gene assignment is ambiguous. Sequencing was performed on peripheral blood. This TCR was recovered from a human donor in a cohort sampled during active COVID-19. This receptor carries the CDR3 CASSIGGNNYGYTF. The nucleotide sequence is given as TGTGCCAGTAGTATAGGAGGGAATAACTATGGCTACACCTTC.